This T cell receptor beta chain appears in the sequencing data of a study of post-analysis software for immune sequencing data. Sequencing libraries made from TCR beta cDNA carried unique molecular identifiers. Each CDR3 protein is one row after TCRdb ran MiXCR on the PCR reads. The top ten clones hold under 15% of a sample with 380,000 or so distinct CDR3 sequences, less than 40% of them seen once. Germline V CDR1 and CDR2: LGHDT, YNNKEL (reference sequence). J was trimmed by 0 bases and V by 3 bases; bases with no gene match: 1. This CDR3 comprises 15 residues. Overall study findings and caveats: Compared with controls, patients had more of about 5 TRBV segments, including TRBV5-6, TRBV5-1 and TRBV20-1.

This clonotype was seen a few times. Its cognate antigen is unknown. The sequence derives from a girl between 10 and 17 years old with multiple sclerosis. This chain connects TRBV3-1 to TRBJ1-5, with 8 bases that match TRBD1. The sample was blood. The CDR3 DNA sequence: TGTGCCAGCAGCCAGACAGGGGATAGCAATCAGCCCCAGCATTTT. Encoded protein: CASSQTGDSNQPQHF. Filled out from reference TRBV3-1 and TRBJ1-5, the complete variable domain reads DTAVSQTPKYLVTQMGNDKSIKCEQNLGHDTMYWYKQDSKKFLKIMFSYNNKELIINETVPNRFSPKSPDKAHLNLHINSLELGDSAVYFCASSQTGDSNQPQHFGDGTRLSIL.